Listed here is a single T cell receptor beta chain. In the original analysis: Estimated nucleated cell counts came from reference gene primer amplification. Clones were read by immunoSEQ multiplex PCR, and TCRdb kept only the in-frame ones, dropping some. Clone size and the V and J calls come from that table; the DNA yielded D and trimming. This sample yields about 260,000 clones, of which approximately 80% are seen a single time; 4.2% belongs to the top ten. Germline V CDR1 and CDR2: SGHDN, FVKESK. This CDR3 is built from 16 residues. After removal of 1 base from V and 5 bases from J, the junction contained 8 bases not matched to a gene. The data were obtained in a study of blood T cell repertoires in COVID-19. Study-wide background: Samples taken during acute and convalescent COVID-19 were collected in the United States, Italy and Spain.

Sequences were obtained from peripheral blood. This chain links TRBV14 with TRBJ2-5; 9 bases agree with TRBD1. The receptor's source is a man in his sixties with acute or convalescent COVID-19. DNA for the CDR3: TGTGCCAGCAGCCAAGGGACAGGGGCGAAAGGGGAGACCCAGTACTTC. Translation: CASSQGTGAKGETQYF.